The 2 T cell receptor beta chains below all came from one sample that was sequenced in a study of blood T cell repertoires in COVID-19. Data came from immunoSEQ multiplex PCR; TCRdb stores just in-frame clones and leaves some out. This sample has some 220,000 clones, with over 75% found just once. Input material: peripheral blood. All receptors derive from a woman between 70 and 85 years old with COVID-19, enrolled during active disease.

V gene TRBV19 combines with J gene TRBJ1-3, with a tentative D call TRBD1 (5 bases). Germline V gene data show CDR1 as LNHDA and CDR2 as SQIVND (reference sequence). The CDR3 extends over 15 amino acids. V was trimmed by 6 bases and J by 0 bases, leaving 12 bases between them. In DNA form, the CDR3 reads TGTGCCAGTAGCTGGGGGGGAGGCTCTGGAAACACCATATATTTT. As protein: CASSWGGGSGNTIYF.

The chain employs TRBV6-4 and TRBJ1-6; D ambiguous. The V gene's germline CDR1 is MRHNA and CDR2 SNTAGT. The CDR3 has 13 residues. V dropped 0 bases and J dropped 7 bases, with 4 bases sitting between them. CDR3 DNA sequence: TGTGCCAGCAGTGACTCGAGGAATTCACCCCTCCACTTT. This translates into CASSDSRNSPLHF.